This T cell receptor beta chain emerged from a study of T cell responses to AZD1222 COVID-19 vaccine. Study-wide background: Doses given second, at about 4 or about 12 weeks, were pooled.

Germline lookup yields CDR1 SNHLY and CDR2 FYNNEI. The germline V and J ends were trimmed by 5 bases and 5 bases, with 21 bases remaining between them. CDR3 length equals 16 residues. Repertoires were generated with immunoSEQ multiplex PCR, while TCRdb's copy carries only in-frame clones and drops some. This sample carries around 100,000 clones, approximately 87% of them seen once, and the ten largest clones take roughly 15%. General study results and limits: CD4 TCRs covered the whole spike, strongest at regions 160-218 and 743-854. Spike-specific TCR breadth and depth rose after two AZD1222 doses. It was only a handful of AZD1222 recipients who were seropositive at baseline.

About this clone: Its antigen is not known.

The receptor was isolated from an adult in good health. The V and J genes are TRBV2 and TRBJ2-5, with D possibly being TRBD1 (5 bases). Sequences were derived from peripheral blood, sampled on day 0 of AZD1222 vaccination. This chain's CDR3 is CASSKGGQGFGETQYF. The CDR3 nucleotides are TGTGCCAGCAGTAAAGGCGGCCAGGGCTTCGGGGAGACCCAGTACTTC.